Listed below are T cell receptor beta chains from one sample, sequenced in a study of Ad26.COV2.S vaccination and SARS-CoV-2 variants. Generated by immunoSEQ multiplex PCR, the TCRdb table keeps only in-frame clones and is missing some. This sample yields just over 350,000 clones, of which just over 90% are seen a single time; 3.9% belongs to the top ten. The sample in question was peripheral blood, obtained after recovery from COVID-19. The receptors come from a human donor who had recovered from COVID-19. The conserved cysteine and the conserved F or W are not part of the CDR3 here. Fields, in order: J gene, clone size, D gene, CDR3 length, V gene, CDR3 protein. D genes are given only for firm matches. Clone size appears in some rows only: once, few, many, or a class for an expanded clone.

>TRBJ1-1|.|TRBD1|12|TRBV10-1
ASSKGQLNTEAF
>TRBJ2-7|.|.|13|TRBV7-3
ASSSGGTSSYEQY
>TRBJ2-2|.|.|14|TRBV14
ASSQVETANTGELF
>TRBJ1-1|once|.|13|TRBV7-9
ASSPREGWGTEAF
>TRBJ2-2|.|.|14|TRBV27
ASSFEPRLTTGELF
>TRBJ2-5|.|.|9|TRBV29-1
SGRIGETQY
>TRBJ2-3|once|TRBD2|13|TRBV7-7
ASSRGLAGADTQY
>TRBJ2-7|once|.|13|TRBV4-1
ASSREGAVPYEQY
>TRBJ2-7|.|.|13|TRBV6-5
ASSFGGGLSYEQY
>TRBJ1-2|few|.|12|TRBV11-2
ASSLGPTGYGYT
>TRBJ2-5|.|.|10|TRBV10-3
AIGLNGETQY
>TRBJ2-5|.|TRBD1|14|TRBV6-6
ASSYGGGQAQETQY
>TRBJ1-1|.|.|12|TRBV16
ASSQGVGNTEAF
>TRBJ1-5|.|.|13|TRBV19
ASSIGGSRDQPQH
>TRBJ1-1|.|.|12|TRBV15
ATSRVRAGTEAF
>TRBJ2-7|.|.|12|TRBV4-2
ASSRTGRSYEQY
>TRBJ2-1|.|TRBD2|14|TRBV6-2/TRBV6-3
ASTPRVAGGPGEQF
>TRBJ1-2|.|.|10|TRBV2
ASMRGTYGYT
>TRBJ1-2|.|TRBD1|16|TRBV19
ASSASPGQGENSDGYT
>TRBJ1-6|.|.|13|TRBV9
ASSVESKRRSPLH
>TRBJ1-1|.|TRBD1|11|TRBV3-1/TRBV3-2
ASSQRTGAEAF
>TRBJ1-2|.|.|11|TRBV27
ASSSGGGYGYT
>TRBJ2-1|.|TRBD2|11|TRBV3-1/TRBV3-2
ASSQGTSFEQF
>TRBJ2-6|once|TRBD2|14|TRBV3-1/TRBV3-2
ASTSGGAGGANVLT
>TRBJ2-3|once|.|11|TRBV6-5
ASSYDGPDTQY
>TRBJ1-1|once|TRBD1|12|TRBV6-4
ASSKTTGGTEAF
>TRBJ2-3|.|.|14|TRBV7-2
ASSLGSAASTDTQY
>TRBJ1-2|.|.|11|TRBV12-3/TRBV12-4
ASRPPDYYGYT
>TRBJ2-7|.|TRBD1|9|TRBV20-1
SASGDRDLY
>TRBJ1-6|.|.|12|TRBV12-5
ASGLERSDSPLH
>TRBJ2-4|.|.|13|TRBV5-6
ASSPSTLAKNIQY
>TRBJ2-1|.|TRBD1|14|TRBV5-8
ASSLSGTGGRNEQF
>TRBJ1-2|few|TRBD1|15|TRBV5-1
ASSLVGDRGVNYGYT
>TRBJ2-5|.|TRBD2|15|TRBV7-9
ASSRLRSGGVLETQY
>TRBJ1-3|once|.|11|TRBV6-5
ATHFRGGNTIY
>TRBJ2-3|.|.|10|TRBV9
ASSPSGDTQY
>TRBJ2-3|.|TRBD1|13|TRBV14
ASSDGQGRADTQY
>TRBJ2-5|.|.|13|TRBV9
ASSVGNLLGETQY
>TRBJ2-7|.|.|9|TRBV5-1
ASSASYEQY
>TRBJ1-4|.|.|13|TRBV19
ASRSRETGREKLF
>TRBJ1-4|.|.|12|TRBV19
ASSIGQGREKLF
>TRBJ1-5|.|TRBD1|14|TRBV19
ASTPEADRGDQPQH
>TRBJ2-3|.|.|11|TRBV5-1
ASSFELTDTQY
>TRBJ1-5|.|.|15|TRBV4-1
ASSQDPTGPKAQPQH
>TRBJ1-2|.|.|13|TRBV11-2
ASSPGTSHNYGYT
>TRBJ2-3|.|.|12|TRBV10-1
ASSWETSTDTQY
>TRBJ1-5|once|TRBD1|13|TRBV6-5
ASRIRGGGNQPQH
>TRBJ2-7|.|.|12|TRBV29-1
SVGGQDRTYEQY
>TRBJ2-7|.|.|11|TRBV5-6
ASSSRRPNEQY